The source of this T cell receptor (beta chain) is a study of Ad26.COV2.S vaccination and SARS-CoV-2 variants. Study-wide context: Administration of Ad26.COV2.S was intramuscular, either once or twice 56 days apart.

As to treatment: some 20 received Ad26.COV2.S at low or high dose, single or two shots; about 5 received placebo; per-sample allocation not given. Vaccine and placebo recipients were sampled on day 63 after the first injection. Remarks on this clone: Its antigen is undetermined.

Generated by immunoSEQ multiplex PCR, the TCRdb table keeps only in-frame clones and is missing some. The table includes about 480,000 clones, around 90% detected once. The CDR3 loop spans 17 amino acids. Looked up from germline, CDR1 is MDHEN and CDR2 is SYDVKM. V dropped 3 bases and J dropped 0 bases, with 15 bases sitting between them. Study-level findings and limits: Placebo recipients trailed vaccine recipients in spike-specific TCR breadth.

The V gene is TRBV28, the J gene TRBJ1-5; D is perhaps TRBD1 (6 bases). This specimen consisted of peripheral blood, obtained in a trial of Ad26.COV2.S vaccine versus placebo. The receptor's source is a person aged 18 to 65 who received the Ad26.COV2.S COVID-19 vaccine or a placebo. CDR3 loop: CASSFGRGTFSNQPQHF. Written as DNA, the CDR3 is TGTGCCAGCAGTTTCGGAAGGGGGACGTTTAGCAATCAGCCCCAGCATTTT.